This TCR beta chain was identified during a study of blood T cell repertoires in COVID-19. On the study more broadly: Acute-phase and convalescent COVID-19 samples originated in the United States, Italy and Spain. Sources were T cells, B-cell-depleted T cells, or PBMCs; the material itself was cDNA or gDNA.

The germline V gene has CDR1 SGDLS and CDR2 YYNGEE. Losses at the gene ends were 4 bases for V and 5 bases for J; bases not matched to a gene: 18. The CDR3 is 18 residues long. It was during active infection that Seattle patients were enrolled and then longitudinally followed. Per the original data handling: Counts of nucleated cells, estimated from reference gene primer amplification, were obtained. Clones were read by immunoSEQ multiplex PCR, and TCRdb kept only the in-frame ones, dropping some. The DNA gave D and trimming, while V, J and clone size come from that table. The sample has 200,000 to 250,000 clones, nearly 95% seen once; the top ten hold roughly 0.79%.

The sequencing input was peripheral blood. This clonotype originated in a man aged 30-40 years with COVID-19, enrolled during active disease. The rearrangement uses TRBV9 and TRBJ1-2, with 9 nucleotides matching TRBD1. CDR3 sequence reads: CASSLEGEMRDRVYGYTF. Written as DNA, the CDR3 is TGTGCCAGCAGCTTAGAGGGGGAGATGAGGGACAGGGTTTATGGCTACACCTTC.